This T cell receptor (beta chain) originates from a study of blood T cells in healthy people across ages. The CDR3 length is 15 residues. In germline, CDR1 is MNHEY, CDR2 SMNVEV (reference sequence). Trimming removed 2 bases at V and 7 bases at J, with 15 bases between. A second PCR of 7 to 11 cycles used a sample-barcoded 5' primer and a J-beta primer mix. Each CDR3 protein gets one entry after TCRdb re-called the 5' RACE reads with MiXCR. This table holds fewer than 950,000 distinct CDR3 sequences, 40% to 65% found once. The sequence was obtained from a man at least 80 years old in good health. Sequenced sample: blood. This sequence joins TRBV27 and TRBJ1-5; D uncertain. DNA for the CDR3: TGTGCCAGCAGTTTAGCACAGAGGGCCAGGCAGCCCCAGCATTTT. Protein product: CASSLAQRARQPQHF.